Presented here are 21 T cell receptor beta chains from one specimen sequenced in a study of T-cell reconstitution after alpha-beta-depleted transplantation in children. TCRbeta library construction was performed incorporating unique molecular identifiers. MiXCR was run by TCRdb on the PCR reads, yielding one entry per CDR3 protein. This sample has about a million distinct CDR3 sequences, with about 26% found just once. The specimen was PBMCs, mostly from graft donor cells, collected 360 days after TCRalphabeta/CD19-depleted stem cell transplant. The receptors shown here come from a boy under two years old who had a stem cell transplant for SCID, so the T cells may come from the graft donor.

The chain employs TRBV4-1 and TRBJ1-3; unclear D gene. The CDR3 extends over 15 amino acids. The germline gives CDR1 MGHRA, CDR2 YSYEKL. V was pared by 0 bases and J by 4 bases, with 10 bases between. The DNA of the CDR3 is TGCGCCAGCAGCCAAGATCCACCCTGGGGAAACACCATATATTTT. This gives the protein CASSQDPPWGNTIYF.

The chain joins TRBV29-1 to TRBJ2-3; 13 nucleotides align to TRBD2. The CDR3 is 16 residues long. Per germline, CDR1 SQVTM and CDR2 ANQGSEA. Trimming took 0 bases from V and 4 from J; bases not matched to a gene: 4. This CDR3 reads CSVEERLAGGPDTQYF. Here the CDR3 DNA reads TGCAGCGTTGAAGAAAGACTAGCGGGGGGCCCAGATACGCAGTATTTT.

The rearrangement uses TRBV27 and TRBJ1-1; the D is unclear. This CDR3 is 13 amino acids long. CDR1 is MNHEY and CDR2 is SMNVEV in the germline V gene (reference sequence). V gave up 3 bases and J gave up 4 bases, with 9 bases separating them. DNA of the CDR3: TGTGCCAGCAGTTTGGGGAACCCCACTGAAGCTTTCTTT. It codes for CASSLGNPTEAFF.

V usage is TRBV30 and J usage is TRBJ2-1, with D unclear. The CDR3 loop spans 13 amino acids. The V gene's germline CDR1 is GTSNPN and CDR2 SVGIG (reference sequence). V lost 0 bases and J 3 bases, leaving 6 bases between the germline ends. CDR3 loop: CAWSVYSYNEQFF. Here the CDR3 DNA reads TGTGCCTGGAGTGTATACAGCTACAATGAGCAGTTCTTC.

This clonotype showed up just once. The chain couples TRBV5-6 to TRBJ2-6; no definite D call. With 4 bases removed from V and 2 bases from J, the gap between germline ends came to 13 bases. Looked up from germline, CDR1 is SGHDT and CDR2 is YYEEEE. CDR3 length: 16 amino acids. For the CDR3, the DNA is TGTGCCAGCAGCAGGCCCCCTAGGGCTGGGGCCAACGTCCTGACTTTC. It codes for CASSRPPRAGANVLTF.

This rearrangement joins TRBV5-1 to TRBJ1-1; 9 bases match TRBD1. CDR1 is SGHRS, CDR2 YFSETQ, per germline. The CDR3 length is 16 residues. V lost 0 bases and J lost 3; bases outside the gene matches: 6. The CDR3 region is CASSLEDRGRDTEAFF. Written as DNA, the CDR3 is TGCGCCAGCAGCTTGGAGGACAGGGGTAGGGACACTGAAGCTTTCTTT.

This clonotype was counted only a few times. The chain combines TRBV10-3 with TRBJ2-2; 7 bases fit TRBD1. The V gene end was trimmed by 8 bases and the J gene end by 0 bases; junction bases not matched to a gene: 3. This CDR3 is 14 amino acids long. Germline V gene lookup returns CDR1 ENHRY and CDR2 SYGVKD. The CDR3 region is CAIGGQANTGELFF. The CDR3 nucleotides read TGTGCCATCGGAGGACAGGCGAACACCGGGGAGCTGTTTTTT.

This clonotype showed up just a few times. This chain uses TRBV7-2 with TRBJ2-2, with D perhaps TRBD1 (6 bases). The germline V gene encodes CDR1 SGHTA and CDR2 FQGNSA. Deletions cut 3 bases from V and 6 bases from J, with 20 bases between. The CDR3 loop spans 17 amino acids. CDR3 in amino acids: CASSFGASPRGAGELFF. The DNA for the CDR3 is TGTGCCAGCAGCTTCGGCGCTAGCCCCAGGGGCGCCGGGGAGCTGTTTTTT.

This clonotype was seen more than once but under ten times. For the CDR3, the DNA is TGCAGCGTTGAAGACGCCTTCCCCTCCTACAATGAGCAGTTCTTC. Translated: CSVEDAFPSYNEQFF. The chain employs TRBV29-1 and TRBJ2-1; no clear D gene. Trimming left V 0 bases short and J 0 bases short, with 9 bases between. Germline CDR1 reads SQVTM; CDR2 reads ANQGSEA. This CDR3 spans 15 amino acids.

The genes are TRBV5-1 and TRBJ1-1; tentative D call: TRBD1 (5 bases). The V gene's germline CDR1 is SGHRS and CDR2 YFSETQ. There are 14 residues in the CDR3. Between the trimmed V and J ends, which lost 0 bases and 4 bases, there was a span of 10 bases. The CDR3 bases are TGCGCCAGCAGCTTGGACAGGTTGGGCACTGAAGCTTTCTTT. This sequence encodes CASSLDRLGTEAFF.

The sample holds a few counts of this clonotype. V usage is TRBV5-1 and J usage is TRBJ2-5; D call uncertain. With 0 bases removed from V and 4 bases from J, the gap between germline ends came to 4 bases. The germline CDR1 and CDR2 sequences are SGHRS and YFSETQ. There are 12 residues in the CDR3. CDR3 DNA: TGCGCCAGCAGCTTGGCGGCAGAGACCCAGTACTTC. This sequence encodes CASSLAAETQYF. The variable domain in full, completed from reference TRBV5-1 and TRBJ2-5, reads KAGVTQTPRYLIKTRGQQVTLSCSPISGHRSVSWYQQTPGQGLQFLFEYFSETQRNKGNFPGRFSGRQFSNSRSEMNVSTLELGDSALYLCASSLAAETQYFGPGTRLLVL.

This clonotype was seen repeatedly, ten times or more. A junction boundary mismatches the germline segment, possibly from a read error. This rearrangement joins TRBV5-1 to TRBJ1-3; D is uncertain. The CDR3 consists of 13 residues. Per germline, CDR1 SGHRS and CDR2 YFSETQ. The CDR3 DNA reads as TGTGCCAGCAGCTTGGACTCTGGAAACACCATATATTTT. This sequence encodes CASSLDSGNTIYF.

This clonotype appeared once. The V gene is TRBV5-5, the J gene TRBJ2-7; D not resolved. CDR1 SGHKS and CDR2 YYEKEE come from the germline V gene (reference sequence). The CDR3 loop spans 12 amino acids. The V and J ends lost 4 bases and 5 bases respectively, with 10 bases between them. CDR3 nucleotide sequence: TGTGCCAGCAGCCCGGACCACAACGAGCAGTACTTC. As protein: CASSPDHNEQYF.

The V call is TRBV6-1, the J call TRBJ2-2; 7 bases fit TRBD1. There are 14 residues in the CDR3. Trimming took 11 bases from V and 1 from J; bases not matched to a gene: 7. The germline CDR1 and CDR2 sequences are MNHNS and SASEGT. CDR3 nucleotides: TGTGCCTGCCGGGACAGCCTGAACACCGGGGAGCTGTTTTTT. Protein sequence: CACRDSLNTGELFF.

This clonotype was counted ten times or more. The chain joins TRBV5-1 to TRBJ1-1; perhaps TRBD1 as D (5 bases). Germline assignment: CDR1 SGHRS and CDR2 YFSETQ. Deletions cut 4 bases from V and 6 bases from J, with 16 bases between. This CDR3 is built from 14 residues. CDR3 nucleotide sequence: TGCGCCAGCAGCCTGGGGGGAAACGAGGCTGAAGCTTTCTTT. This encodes CASSLGGNEAEAFF. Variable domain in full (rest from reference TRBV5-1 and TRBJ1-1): KAGVTQTPRYLIKTRGQQVTLSCSPISGHRSVSWYQQTPGQGLQFLFEYFSETQRNKGNFPGRFSGRQFSNSRSEMNVSTLELGDSALYLCASSLGGNEAEAFFGQGTRLTVV.

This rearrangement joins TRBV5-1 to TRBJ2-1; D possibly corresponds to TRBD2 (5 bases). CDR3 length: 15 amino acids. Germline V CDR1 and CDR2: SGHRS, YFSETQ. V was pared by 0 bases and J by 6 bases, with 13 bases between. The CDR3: CASSLGDGVGNEQFF. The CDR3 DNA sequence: TGCGCCAGCAGCTTGGGTGACGGGGTCGGCAATGAGCAGTTCTTC.

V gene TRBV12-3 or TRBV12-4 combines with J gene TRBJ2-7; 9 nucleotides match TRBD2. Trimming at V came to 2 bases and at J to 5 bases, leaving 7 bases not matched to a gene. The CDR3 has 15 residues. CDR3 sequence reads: CASSLISGGRDEQYF. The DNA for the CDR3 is TGTGCCAGCAGTTTAATTAGCGGGGGTAGGGACGAGCAGTACTTC.

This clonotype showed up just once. The CDR3 sequence: CASSALAIATDTQYF. CDR3 sequence (DNA): TGTGCCAGCAGTGCACTAGCGATAGCTACAGATACGCAGTATTTT. The V gene is TRBV12-3 or TRBV12-4, the J gene TRBJ2-3, with TRBD2 identical over 7 bases. The CDR3 has 15 amino acids. V was pared by 5 bases and J by 3 bases, with 8 bases of the junction left unmatched.

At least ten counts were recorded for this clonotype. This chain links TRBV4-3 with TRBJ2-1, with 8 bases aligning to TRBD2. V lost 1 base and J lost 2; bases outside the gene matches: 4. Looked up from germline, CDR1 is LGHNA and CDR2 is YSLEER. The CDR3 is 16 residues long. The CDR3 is CASSQAQAGAYNEQFF. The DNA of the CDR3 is TGCGCCAGCAGCCAAGCTCAAGCGGGGGCCTACAATGAGCAGTTCTTC.

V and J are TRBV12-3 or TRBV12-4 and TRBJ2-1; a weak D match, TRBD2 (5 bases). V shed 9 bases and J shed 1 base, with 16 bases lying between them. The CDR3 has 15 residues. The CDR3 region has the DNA TGTGCCAGTATCCCGGGATTTGCGTCCTACAATGAGCAGTTCTTC. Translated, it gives CASIPGFASYNEQFF.

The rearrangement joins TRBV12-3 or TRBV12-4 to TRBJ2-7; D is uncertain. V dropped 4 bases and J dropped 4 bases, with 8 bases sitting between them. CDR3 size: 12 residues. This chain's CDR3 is CASSSLIYEQYF. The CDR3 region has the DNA TGTGCCAGCAGTTCCCTGATTTACGAGCAGTACTTC.